This T cell receptor beta chain was recovered during a study of cytomegalovirus exposure and HLA in healthy donors. Overall study results and limits: A later analysis reportedly found that, within productive TCRs, an Asian-associated ancestry cluster had fewer N-insertions than the mean observed across the roughly 690 donors. A likely sequencing artifact accounted for one observed cluster of highly shared sequence variants. Analyses of presence/absence relied on an assumption of roughly uniform sequencing depth across donors.

Vbeta (60) and Jbeta (13) primers were used in the PCR. Only in-frame clones appear in the TCRdb table, and some are missing; sequencing was by immunoSEQ multiplex PCR. Altogether some 130,000 clones are present, more than 70% being singletons, with the ten largest covering 1.1%. Points on this clone: Antigen specificity is unknown.

Source material: PBMCs. This clonotype was sampled from a male donor in good health and CMV-seronegative.

CDR3 sequence: CASTVGQAAYEQYF. The DNA of the CDR3 is TGTGCCAGCACCGTGGGGCAGGCCGCCTACGAGCAGTACTTC. The chain is built from TRBV11-2 and TRBJ2-7; D is perhaps TRBD1 (5 bases). Trimming cost V 7 bases and J 2 bases, with 15 bases left between them. CDR1 and CDR2 from the germline V gene are SGHAT and FQNNGV. The CDR3 spans 14 residues.